This T cell receptor beta chain was captured by sequencing in a study of blood T cells in healthy people across ages. General study points: Using unsorted PBMCs precluded a conclusive naive versus antigen-experienced comparison. It was the long-lived donors that had more naive CD4+ cells and higher diversity than aged donors. A roughly linear fall in TCR beta diversity per million T cells was seen with increasing age.

Comments on this clonotype: No antigen is known for it.

Investigators took ten milliliters of peripheral blood from every donor. The V and J ends lost 7 bases and 2 bases, in that order; junction bases with no gene match: 8. The CDR3 has 14 amino acids. Per the germline V gene, CDR1 is SGHDN and CDR2 is FVKESK. The use of a sample-barcoded 5' primer and a J-beta primer mix characterized a second PCR of roughly 6 to 11 cycles. TCRdb re-called the 5' RACE reads through MiXCR, storing one row per CDR3 protein. Among hundreds of thousands of distinct CDR3 sequences listed, around 62% were seen once. This chain links TRBV14 with TRBJ2-7; 7 bases align to TRBD2. Sequencing was done on a sample of blood. The sequence came from a man aged 30-40 years in good health. The CDR3 bases are TGTGCCAGCACTCAAAGTGGGGGGGCCTACGAGCAGTACTTC. Protein sequence: CASTQSGGAYEQYF.